Described below is a single TCR beta chain sequence and its context. As yet, its antigen is unknown. This sample is part of a study of cytomegalovirus exposure and HLA in healthy donors. The germline CDR1 and CDR2 sequences are LNHDA and SQIVND (reference sequence). The junction had 9 bases not matched to a gene; V was cut back by 7 bases and J by 3 bases. This CDR3 contains 15 residues. 60 Vbeta and 13 Jbeta primers were used in PCR. TCRdb's table, derived via immunoSEQ multiplex PCR, lists solely in-frame clones and lacks some. In all, the sample yields tens of thousands of clones. Whole-study results and caveats: A later analysis found common viral pathogens apparently linked to several of the most significant clusters. Exclusion applied to some V segments, including TRBV6-2 and TRBV6-3, as they were indistinguishable. There was a cluster of highly shared sequence variants that was likely a sequencing artifact. Later analysis suggested most CMV-associated TCR beta chains were HLA-restricted.

The gene calls are TRBV19 and TRBJ1-5, with 7 bases matching TRBD1. The source of this sequence is a woman aged 50 to 65 in good health and CMV-seropositive. The sequenced sample was PBMCs. The CDR3 nucleotides are TGTGCCAGTACCCCAGGGACAGCGACCAATCAGCCCCAGCATTTT. This sequence encodes CASTPGTATNQPQHF.